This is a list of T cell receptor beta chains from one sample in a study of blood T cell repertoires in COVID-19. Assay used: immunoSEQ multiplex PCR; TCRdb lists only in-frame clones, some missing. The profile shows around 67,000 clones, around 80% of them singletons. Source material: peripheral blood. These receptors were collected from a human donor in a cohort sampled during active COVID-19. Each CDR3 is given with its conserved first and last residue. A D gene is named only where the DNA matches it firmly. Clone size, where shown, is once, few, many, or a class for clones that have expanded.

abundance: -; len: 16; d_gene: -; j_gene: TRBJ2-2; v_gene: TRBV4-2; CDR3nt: TGTGCCAGCAGCCAAGTCCAGCGGCAGAACACCGGGGAGCTGTTTTTT; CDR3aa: CASSQVQRQNTGELFF
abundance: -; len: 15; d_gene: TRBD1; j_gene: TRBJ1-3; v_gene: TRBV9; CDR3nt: TGTGCCAGCAGCGGCGGGACAGGGGATGGAAACACCATATATTTT; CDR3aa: CASSGGTGDGNTIYF
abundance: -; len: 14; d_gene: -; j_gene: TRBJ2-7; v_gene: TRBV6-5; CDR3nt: TGTGCCAGCAGTTACCGGACAGAGGACTACGAGCAGTACTTC; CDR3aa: CASSYRTEDYEQYF
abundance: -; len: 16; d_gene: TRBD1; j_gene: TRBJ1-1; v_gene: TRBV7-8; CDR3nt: TGTGCCAGCAGCGCATACGGACAGGGCTTGCCCACTGAAGCTTTCTTT; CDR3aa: CASSAYGQGLPTEAFF
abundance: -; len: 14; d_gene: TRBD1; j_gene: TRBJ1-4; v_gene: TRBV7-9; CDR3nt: TGTGCCAGCAGCCGTGACAGGGCTGGTGAAAAACTGTTTTTT; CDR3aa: CASSRDRAGEKLFF
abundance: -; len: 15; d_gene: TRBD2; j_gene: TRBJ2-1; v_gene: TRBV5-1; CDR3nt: TGCGCCAGCAGCCCGGGACTAGCGGGAGTTAATGAGCAGTTCTTC; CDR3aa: CASSPGLAGVNEQFF
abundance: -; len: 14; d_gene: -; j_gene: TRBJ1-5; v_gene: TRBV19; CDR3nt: TGTGCCAGTAGTCGGTCTTATAGCAATCAGCCCCAGCATTTT; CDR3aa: CASSRSYSNQPQHF
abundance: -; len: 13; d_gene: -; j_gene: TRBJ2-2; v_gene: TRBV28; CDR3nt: TGTGCCAGCAGCATCGGTTATGGCGGGGAGCTGTTTTTT; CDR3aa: CASSIGYGGELFF
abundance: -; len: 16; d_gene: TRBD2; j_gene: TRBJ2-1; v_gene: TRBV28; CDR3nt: TGTGCCAGCAGCCACCGGAGCGGGGGCCCCTACAATGAGCAGTTCTTC; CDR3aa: CASSHRSGGPYNEQFF
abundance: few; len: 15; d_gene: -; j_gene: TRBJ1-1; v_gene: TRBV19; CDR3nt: TGTGCCAGTAGTTCGGACAGACTCTACCACACTGAAGCTTTCTTT; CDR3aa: CASSSDRLYHTEAFF
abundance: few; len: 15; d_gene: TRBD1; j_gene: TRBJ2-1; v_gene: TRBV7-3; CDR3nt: TGTGCCAGCAGCTATTCCGGGACAGGGGACAATGAGCAGTTCTTC; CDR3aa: CASSYSGTGDNEQFF
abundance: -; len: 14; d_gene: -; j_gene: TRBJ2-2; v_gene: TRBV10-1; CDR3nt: TGCGCCAGCAGTGAGTCGAGCACCCCCGGGGAGCTGTTTTTT; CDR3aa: CASSESSTPGELFF
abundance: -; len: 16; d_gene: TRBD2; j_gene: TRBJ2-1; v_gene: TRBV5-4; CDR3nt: TGTGCCAGCAGCTTTTTACTAGCGGGAGGGGGGAATGAGCAGTTCTTC; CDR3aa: CASSFLLAGGGNEQFF
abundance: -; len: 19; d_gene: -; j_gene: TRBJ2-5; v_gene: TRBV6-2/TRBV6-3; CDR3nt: TGTGCCAGCAGTTACCCACGCTTTTCGAAGACAGTCCCCCAAGAGACCCAGTACTTC; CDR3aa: CASSYPRFSKTVPQETQYF
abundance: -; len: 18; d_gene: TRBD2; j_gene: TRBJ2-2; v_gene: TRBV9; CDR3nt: TGTGCCAGCAGCGTAAGGACTAGCGGGAGGGGGAACACCGGGGAGCTGTTTTTT; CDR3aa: CASSVRTSGRGNTGELFF
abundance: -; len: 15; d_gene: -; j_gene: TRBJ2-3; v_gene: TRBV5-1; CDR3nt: TGCGCCAGCAGCTTTGGTGCTGGCAGCACAGATACGCAGTATTTT; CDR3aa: CASSFGAGSTDTQYF
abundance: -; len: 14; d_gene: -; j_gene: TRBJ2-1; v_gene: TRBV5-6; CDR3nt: TGTGCCAGCAGTTTAGGGGTTACCTACAATGAGCAGTTCTTC; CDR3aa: CASSLGVTYNEQFF
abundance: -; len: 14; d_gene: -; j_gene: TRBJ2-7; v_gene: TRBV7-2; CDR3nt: TGTGCCAGCAGTTATGGAGACAGGAGCTACGAGCAGTACTTC; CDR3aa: CASSYGDRSYEQYF
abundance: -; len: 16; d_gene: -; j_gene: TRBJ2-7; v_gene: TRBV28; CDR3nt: TGTGCCACCTCCGCCCAGGGGGGAAGGTCCCTCTACGAGCAGTACTTC; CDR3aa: CATSAQGGRSLYEQYF
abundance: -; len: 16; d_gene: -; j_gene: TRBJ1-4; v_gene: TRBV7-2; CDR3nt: TGTGCCAGCAGCTTAGAGGTGGCCGCCAGGGTCGGTGGACTGTTTTTT; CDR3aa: CASSLEVAARVGGLFF
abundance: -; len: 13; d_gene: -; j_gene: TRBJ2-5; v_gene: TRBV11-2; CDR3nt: TGTGCCAGCAGCTCCCTCCGGCAAGAGACCCAGTACTTC; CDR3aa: CASSSLRQETQYF
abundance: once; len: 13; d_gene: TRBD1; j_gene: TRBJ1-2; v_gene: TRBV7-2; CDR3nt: TGTGCCAGCAGCGGACAGGGTCGAGGCGGCTACACCTTC; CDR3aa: CASSGQGRGGYTF